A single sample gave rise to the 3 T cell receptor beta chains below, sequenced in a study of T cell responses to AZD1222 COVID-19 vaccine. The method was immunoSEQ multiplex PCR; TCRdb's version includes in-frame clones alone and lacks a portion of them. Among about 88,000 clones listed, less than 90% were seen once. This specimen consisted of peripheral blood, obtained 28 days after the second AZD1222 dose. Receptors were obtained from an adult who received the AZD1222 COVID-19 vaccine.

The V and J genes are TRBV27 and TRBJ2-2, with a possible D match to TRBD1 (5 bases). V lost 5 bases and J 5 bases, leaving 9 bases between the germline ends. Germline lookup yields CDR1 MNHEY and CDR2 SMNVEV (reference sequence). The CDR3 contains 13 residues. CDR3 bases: TGTGCCAGCAGTCAGACAGCGACCGGGGAGCTGTTTTTT. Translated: CASSQTATGELFF.

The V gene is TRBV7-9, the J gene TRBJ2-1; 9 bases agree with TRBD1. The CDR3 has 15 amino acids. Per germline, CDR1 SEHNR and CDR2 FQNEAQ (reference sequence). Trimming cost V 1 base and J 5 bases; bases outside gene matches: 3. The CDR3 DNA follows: TGTGCCAGCAGCTTAGGACAGGGGGGAAACAATGAGCAGTTCTTC. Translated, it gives CASSLGQGGNNEQFF.

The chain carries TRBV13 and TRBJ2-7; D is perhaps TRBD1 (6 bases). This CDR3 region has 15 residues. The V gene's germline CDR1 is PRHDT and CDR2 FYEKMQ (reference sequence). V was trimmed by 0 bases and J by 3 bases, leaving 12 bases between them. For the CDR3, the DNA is TGTGCCAGCAGCTTAGGCCCCGGACAGAACTACGAGCAGTACTTC. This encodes CASSLGPGQNYEQYF.